The source of this TCR beta chain is a study of blood T cell repertoires in COVID-19. The overall study: T cells, B-cell-depleted T cells, or PBMCs provided the cDNA or gDNA that served as material.

V was pared by 3 bases and J by 1 base, with 10 bases between. This CDR3 is built from 15 residues. The V gene's germline CDR1 is SGHTA and CDR2 FQGNSA. The protocol was immunoSEQ multiplex PCR, while the TCRdb copy is restricted to in-frame clones and leaves out a portion. The sample holds about 140,000 clones, about 82% seen once. This sequence was found in a woman aged 80 or over with active or convalescent COVID-19. The gene calls are TRBV7-2 and TRBJ1-5; D is possibly TRBD1 (6 bases). Sample: peripheral blood. The CDR3 loop is CASSLTQGSNQPQHF. In DNA, the CDR3 is TGTGCCAGCAGCTTGACACAGGGAAGCAATCAGCCCCAGCATTTT.